The present TCR beta chain was sequenced within a study of blood T cell repertoires in COVID-19. This table comes from immunoSEQ multiplex PCR, and its TCRdb copy is limited to in-frame clones, with some not included. The sample lists 150,000 to 200,000 clones, roughly 86% occurring once. The sequenced material came from peripheral blood. This TCR derives from a man aged 35 to 55 with active or convalescent COVID-19.

CDR3: CASSADRAAEKLFF. The DNA of the CDR3 is TGTGCCAGCAGCGCCGACAGGGCGGCTGAAAAACTGTTTTTT. The chain combines TRBV7-9 with TRBJ1-4; 7 bases map to TRBD1. Per germline, CDR1 SEHNR and CDR2 FQNEAQ (reference sequence). J was trimmed by 7 bases and V by 5 bases; bases with no gene match: 7. The CDR3 has 14 amino acids.